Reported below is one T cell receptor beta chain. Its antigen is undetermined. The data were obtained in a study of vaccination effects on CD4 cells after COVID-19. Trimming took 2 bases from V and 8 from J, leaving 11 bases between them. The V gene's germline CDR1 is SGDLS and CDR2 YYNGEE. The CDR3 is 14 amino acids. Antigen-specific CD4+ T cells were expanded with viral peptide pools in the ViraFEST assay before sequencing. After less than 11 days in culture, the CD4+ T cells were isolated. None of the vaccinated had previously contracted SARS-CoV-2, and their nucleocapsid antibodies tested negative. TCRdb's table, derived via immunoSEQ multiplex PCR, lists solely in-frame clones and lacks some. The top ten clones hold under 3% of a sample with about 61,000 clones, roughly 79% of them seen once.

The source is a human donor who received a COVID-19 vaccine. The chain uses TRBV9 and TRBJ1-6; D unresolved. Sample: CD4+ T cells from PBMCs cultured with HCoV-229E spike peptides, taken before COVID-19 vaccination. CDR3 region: CASSVMMEDSPLHF. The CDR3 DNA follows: TGTGCCAGCAGCGTTATGATGGAGGATTCACCCCTCCACTTT.